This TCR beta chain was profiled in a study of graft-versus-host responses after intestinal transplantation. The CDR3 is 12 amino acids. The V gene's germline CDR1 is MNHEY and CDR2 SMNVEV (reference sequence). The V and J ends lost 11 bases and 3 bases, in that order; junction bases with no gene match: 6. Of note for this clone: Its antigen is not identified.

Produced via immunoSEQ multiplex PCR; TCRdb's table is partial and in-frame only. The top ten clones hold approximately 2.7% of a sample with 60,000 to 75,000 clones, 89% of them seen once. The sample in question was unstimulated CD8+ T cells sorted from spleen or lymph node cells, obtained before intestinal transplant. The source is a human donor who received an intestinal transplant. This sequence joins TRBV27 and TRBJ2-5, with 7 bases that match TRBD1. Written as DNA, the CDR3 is TGTGCCTCACAGGGGCGGGAAGAGACCCAGTACTTC. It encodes CASQGREETQYF.